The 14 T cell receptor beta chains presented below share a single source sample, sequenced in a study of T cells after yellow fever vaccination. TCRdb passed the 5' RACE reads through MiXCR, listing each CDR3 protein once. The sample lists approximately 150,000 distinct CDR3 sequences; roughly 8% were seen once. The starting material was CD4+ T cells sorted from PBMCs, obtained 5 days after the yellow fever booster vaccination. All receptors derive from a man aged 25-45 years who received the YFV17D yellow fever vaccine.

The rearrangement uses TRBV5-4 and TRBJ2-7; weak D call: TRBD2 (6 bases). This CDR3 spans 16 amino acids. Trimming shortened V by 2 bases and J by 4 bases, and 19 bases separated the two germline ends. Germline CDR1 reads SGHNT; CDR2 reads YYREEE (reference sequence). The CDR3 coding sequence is TGTGCCAGCAGCTTTGGAGGGGAACTAGGGATGTACGAGCAGTACTTC. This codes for CASSFGGELGMYEQYF.

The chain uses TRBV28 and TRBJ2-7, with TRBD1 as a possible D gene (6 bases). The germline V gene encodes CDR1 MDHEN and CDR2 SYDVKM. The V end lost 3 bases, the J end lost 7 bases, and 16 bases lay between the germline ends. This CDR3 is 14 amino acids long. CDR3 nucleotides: TGTGCCAGCAGTTTCCAGGCCCCAGGGGTAGAGCAGTACTTC. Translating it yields CASSFQAPGVEQYF.

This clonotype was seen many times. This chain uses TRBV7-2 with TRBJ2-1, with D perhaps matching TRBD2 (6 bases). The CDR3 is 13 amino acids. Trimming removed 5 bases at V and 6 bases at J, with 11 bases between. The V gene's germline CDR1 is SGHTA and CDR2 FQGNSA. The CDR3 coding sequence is TGTGCCAGCAGCCGGGGGAGTGGCAATGAGCAGTTCTTC. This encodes CASSRGSGNEQFF.

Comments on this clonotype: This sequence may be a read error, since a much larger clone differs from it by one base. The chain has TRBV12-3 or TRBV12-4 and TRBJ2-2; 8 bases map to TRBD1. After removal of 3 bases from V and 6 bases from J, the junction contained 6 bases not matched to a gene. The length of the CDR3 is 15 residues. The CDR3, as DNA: TGTGCCAGCAGTTTGAGCAGGGGGCTGGCCGGGGAGCTGTTTTTT. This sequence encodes CASSLSRGLAGELFF.

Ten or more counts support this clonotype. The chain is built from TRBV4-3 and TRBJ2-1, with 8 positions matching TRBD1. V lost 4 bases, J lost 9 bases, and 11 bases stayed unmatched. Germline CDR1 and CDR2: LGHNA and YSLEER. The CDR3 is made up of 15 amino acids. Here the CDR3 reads CASSPSGGAPGEQFF. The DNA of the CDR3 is TGCGCCAGCAGCCCGTCAGGGGGCGCGCCTGGTGAGCAGTTCTTC.

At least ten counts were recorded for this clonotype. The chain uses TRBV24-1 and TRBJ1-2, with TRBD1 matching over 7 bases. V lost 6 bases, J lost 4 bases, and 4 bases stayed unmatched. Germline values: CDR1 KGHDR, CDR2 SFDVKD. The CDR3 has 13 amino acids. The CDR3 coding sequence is TGTGCCACCAGTCCGGGACAGAGCTATGGCTACACCTTC. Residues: CATSPGQSYGYTF.

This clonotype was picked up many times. The CDR3 DNA follows: TGTGCCAGCAGTCCCAGCCCACACGGGGCAGATACGCAGTATTTT. The encoded protein is CASSPSPHGADTQYF. The J gene is TRBJ2-3, the V gene TRBV12-3 or TRBV12-4; a possible D gene is TRBD2 (5 bases). The V and J ends lost 5 bases and 4 bases respectively, with 16 bases between them. CDR3 length equals 15 residues.

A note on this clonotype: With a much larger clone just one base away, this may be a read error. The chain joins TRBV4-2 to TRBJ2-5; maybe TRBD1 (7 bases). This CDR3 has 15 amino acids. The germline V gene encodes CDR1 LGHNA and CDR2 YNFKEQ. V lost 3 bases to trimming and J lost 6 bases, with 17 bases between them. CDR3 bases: TGTGCCAGCAGCCATGAAGGAGGGGGCCCGAAGACCCAGTACTTC. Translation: CASSHEGGGPKTQYF.

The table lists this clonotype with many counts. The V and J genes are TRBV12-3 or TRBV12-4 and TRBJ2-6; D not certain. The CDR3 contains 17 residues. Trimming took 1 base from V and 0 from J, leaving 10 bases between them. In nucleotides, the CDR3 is TGTGCCAGCAGTTTAGGACGGATCCCCTCTGGGGCCAACGTCCTGACTTTC. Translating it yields CASSLGRIPSGANVLTF.

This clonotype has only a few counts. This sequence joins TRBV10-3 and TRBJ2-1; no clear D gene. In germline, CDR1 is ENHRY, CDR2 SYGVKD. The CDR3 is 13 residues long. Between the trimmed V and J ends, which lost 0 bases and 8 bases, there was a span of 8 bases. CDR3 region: CAISESVLDEQFF. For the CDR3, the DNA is TGTGCCATCAGTGAGTCCGTGTTGGATGAGCAGTTCTTC.

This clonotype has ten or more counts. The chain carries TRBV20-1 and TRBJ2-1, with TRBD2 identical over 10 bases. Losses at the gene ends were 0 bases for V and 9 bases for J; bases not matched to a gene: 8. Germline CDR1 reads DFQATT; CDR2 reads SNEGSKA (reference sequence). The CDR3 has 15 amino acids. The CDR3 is CSARDSGLASSEQFF. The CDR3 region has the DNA TGCAGTGCTAGAGATTCGGGACTAGCGTCGAGTGAGCAGTTCTTC.

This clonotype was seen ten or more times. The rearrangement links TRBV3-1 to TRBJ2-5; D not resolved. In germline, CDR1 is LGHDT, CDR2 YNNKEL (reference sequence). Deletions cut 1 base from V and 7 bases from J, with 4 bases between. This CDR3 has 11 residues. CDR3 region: CASSQAWTQYF. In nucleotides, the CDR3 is TGTGCCAGCAGCCAAGCGTGGACCCAGTACTTC.

The CDR3 region has the DNA TGCAGCGGCCGGACGGGGGAGACCCAGTACTTC. It encodes CSGRTGETQYF. The rearrangement joins TRBV29-1 to TRBJ2-5, with a tentative D call TRBD2 (5 bases). There are 11 residues in the CDR3. The germline gives CDR1 SQVTM, CDR2 ANQGSEA. Trimming left V 7 bases short and J 5 bases short, with 11 bases between.

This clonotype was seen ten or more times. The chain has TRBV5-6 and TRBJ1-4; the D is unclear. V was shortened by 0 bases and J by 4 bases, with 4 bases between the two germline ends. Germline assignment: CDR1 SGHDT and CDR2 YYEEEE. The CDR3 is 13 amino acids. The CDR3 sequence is CASSLVSNEKLFF. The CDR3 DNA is TGTGCCAGCAGCTTGGTCAGTAATGAAAAACTGTTTTTT.